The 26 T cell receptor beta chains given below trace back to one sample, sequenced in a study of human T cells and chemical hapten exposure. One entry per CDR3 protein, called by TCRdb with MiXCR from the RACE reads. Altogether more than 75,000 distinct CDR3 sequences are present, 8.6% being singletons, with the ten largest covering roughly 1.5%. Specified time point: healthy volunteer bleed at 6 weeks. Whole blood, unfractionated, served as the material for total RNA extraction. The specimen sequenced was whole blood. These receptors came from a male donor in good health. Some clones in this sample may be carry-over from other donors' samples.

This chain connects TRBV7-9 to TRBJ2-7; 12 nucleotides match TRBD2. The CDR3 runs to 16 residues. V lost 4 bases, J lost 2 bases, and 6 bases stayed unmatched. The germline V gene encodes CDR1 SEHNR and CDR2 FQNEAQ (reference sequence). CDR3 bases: TGTGCCAGCAGCTACTCCCTAGCGGGAGGGCCCTACGAGCAGTACTTC. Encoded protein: CASSYSLAGGPYEQYF.

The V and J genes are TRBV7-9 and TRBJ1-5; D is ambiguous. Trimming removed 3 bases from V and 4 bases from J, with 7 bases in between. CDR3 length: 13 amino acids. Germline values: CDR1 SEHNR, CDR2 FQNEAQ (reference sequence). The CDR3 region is CASSLRENQPQHF. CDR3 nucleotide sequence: TGTGCCAGCAGCTTGAGGGAAAATCAGCCCCAGCATTTT.

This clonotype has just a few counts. CDR3 DNA: TGCGCCAGCAGCCAAGTGCAGGCTAGCTCCTATAATTCACCCCTCCACTTT. Protein: CASSQVQASSYNSPLHF. The V call is TRBV4-3, the J call TRBJ1-6; no reliable D call. The CDR3 totals 17 residues. The germline V gene encodes CDR1 LGHNA and CDR2 YSLEER. Trimming took 1 base from V and 0 from J, leaving 10 bases between them.

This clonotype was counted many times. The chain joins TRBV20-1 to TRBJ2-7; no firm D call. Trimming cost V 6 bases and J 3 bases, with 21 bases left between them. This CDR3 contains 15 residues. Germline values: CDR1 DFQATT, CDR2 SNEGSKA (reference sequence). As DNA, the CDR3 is TGCAGTGCGCGTCCTTCCATGGGCGGAGACTACGAGCAGTACTTC. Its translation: CSARPSMGGDYEQYF.

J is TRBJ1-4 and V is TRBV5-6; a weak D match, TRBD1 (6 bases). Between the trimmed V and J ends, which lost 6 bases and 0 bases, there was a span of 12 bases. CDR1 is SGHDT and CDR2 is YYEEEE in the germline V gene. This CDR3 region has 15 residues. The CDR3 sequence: CASTGTPATNEKLFF. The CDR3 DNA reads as TGTGCCAGCACCGGGACACCTGCAACTAATGAAAAACTGTTTTTT.

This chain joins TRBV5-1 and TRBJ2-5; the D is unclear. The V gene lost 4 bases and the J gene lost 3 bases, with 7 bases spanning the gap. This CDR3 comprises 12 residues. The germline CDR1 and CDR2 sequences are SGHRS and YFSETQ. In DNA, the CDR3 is TGCGCCAGCAGCAACAGTGAAGAGACCCAGTACTTC. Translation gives CASSNSEETQYF.

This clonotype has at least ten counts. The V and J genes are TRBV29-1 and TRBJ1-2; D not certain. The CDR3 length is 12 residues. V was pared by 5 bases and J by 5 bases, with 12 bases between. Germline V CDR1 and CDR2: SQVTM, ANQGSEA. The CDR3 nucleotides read TGCAGCGTTTTGGCTGGGGATTATGGCTACACCTTC. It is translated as CSVLAGDYGYTF.

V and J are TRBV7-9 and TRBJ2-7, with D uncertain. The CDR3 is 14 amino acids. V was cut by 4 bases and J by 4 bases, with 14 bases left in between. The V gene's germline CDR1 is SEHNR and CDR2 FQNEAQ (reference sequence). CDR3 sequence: CASSSPYILYEQYF. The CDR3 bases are TGTGCCAGCAGCTCCCCGTACATCCTTTACGAGCAGTACTTC.

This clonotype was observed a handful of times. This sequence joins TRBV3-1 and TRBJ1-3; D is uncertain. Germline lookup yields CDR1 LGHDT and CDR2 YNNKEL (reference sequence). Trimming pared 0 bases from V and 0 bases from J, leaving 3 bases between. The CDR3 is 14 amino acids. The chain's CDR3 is CASSQEASGNTIYF. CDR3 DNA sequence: TGTGCCAGCAGCCAAGAAGCCTCTGGAAACACCATATATTTT.

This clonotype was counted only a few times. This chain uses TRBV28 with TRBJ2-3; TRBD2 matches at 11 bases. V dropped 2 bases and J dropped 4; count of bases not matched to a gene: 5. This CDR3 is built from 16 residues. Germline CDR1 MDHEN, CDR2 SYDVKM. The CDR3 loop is CASSLTLAGGPDTQYF. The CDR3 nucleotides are TGTGCCAGCAGTTTAACTCTAGCGGGAGGACCAGATACGCAGTATTTT.

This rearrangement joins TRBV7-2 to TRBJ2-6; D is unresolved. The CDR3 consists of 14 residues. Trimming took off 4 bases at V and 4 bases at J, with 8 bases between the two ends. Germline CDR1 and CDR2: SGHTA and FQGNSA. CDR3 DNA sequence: TGTGCCAGCAGCTCCGGACGAGGGGCCAACGTCCTGACTTTC. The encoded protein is CASSSGRGANVLTF.

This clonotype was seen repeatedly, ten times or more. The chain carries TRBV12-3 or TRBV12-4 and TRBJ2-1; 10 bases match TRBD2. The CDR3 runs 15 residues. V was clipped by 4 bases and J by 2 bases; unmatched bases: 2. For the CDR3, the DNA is TGTGCCAGCAGTTCGAGCGGGAGGGCCTACAATGAGCAGTTCTTC. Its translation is CASSSSGRAYNEQFF.

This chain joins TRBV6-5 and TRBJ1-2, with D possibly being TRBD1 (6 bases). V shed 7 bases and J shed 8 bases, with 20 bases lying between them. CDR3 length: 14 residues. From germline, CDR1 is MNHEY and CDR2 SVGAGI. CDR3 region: CASTTSRGRGGYTF. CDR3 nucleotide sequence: TGTGCCAGCACCACCTCCAGGGGCCGGGGGGGCTACACCTTC.

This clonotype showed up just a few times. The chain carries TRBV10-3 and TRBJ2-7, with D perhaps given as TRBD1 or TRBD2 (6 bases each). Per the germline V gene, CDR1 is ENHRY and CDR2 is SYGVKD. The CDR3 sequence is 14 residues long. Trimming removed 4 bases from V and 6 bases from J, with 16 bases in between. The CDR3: CAISGGAEGGEQYF. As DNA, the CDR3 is TGTGCCATCAGTGGGGGAGCGGAGGGGGGCGAGCAGTACTTC.

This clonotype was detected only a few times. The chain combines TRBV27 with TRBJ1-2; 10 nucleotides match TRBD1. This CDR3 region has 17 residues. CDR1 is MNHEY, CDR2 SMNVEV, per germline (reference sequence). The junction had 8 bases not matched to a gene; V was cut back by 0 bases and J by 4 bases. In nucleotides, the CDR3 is TGTGCCAGCAGTTTATCGGCGACAGGGGGCCGTTCCTATGGCTACACCTTC. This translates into CASSLSATGGRSYGYTF.

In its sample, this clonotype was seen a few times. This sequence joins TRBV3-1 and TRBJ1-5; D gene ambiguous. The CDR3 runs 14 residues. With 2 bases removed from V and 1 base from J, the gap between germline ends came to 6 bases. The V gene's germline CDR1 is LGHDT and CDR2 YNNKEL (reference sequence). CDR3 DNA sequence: TGTGCCAGCAGCCAAAGCGGGAGCAATCAGCCCCAGCATTTT. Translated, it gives CASSQSGSNQPQHF.

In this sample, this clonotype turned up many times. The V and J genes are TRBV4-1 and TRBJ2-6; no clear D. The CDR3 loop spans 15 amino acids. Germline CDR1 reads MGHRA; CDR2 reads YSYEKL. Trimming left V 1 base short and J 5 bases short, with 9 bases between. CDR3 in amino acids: CASSQVGDRANVLTF. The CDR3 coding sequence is TGCGCCAGCAGCCAAGTTGGAGATAGGGCCAACGTCCTGACTTTC.

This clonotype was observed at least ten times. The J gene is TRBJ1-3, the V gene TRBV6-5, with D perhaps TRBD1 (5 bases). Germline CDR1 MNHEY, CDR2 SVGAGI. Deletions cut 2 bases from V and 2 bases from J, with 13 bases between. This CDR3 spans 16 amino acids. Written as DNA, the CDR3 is TGTGCCAGCAGTTACGGAGAAGCGGGGGCTGGAAACACCATATATTTT. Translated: CASSYGEAGAGNTIYF.

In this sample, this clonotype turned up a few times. CDR3 DNA sequence: TGTGCCAGCAGTTACGTGCGGGAGGGGACCTTTAACTATGGCTACACCTTC. Translating it yields CASSYVREGTFNYGYTF. The V call is TRBV6-2 or TRBV6-3, the J call TRBJ1-2; D possibly corresponds to TRBD1 (5 bases). The CDR3 spans 17 residues. Trimming removed 2 bases at V and 1 base at J, with 17 bases between. Germline V gene data show CDR1 as MNHEY and CDR2 as SVGEGT.

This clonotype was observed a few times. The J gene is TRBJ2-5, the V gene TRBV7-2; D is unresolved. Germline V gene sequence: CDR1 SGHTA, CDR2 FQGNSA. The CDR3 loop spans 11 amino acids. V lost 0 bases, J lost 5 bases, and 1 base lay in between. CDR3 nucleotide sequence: TGTGCCAGCAGCTTAGCCGAGACCCAGTACTTC. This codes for CASSLAETQYF.

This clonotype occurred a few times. CDR3 nucleotides: TGTGCCAGCAGCTTAAGATACGACTCTCCTGAAGCTTTCTTT. Residues: CASSLRYDSPEAFF. The genes are TRBV7-2 and TRBJ1-1, with D hard to call. V lost 2 bases and J 6 bases, leaving 13 bases between the germline ends. The germline V gene has CDR1 SGHTA and CDR2 FQGNSA. The CDR3 has 14 amino acids.

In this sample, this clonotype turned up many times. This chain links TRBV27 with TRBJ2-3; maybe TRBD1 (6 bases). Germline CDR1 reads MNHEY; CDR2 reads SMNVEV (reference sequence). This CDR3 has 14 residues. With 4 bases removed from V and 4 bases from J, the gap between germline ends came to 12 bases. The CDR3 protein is CASSSRGRADTQYF. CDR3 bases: TGTGCCAGCAGTTCCAGGGGCAGGGCAGATACGCAGTATTTT.

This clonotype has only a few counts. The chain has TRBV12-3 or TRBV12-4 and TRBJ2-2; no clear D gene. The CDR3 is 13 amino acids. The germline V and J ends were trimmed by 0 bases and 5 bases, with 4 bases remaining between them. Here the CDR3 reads CASSLAGTGELFF. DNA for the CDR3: TGTGCCAGCAGTTTAGCGGGGACCGGGGAGCTGTTTTTT.

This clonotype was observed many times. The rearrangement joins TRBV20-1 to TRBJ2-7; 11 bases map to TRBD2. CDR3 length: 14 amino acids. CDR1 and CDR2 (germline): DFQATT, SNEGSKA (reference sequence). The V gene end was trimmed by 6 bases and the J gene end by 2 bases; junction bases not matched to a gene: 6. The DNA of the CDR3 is TGCAGTGCCAGAATAGCGGGGGGGCCCTACGAGCAGTACTTC. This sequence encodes CSARIAGGPYEQYF.

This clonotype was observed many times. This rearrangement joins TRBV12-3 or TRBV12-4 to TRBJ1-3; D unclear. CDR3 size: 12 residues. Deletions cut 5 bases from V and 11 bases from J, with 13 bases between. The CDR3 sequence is CASSLHDWAIYF. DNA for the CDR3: TGTGCCAGCAGTCTCCACGATTGGGCCATATATTTT.

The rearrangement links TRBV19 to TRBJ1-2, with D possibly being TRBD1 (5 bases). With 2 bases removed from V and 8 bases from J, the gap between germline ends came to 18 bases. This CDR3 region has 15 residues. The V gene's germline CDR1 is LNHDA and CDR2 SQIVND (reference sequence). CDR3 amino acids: CASSISRVGLDGYTF. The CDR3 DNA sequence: TGTGCCAGTAGTATATCCAGGGTCGGCCTGGACGGCTACACCTTC.